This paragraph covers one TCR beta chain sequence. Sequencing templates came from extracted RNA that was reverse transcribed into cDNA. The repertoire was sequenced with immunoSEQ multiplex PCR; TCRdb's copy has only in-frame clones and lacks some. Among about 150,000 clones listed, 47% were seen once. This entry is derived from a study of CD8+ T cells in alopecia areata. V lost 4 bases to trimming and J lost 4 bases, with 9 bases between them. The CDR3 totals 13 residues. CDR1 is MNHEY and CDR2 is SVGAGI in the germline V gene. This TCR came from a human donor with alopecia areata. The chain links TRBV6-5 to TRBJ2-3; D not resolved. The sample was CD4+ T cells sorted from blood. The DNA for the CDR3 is TGTGCCAGCAGTTCGACCCGGGCAGATACGCAGTATTTT. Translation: CASSSTRADTQYF.